This T cell receptor (beta chain) was documented in a study of blood T cell repertoires in COVID-19. Overall study context: COVID-19 samples, acute and convalescent, were from the United States, Italy and Spain. In each case, the material was cDNA or gDNA derived from T cells, B-cell-depleted T cells, or PBMCs.

Generated by immunoSEQ multiplex PCR, the TCRdb table keeps only in-frame clones and is missing some. Of over 250,000 clones listed, roughly four fifths were seen once; the top ten hold approximately 4.5%. This clone was observed once. The specimen sequenced was PBMCs or T cells enriched from blood (not recorded which). This receptor was obtained from a man in his thirties or forties with acute COVID-19.

The CDR3 DNA sequence: TGTGCCAGCAGACCACAGGGGTGGAACACTGAAGCTTTCTTT. Amino acids: CASRPQGWNTEAFF. This chain uses TRBV5-8 with TRBJ1-1; 7 nucleotides line up with TRBD1. From germline, CDR1 is SGHTS and CDR2 YDEGEE. The CDR3 is made up of 14 amino acids. V lost 5 bases, J lost 1 base, and 5 bases stayed unmatched.